This T cell receptor beta chain appears in the sequencing data of a study of cytomegalovirus exposure and HLA in healthy donors. Study context: The approximately 130 validation repertoires matched the approximately 670 first-cohort repertoires in platform, a later analysis reported. Study-level findings and limits: In the 95 to 150 validation repertoires, 94% of cluster scores exceeded 0, per a later analysis.

In germline, CDR1 is MNHNS, CDR2 SASEGT. This CDR3 has 15 amino acids. V dropped 6 bases and J dropped 7; count of bases not matched to a gene: 11. About this clone itself: Its antigen is undetermined.

Using immunoSEQ multiplex PCR, the repertoire was profiled, and TCRdb retains in-frame clones only, with some absent. The sample records 120,000 to 150,000 clones, about 88% being singletons. Material: PBMCs. The chain couples TRBV6-1 to TRBJ2-1, with 8 bases that match TRBD1. The receptor was derived from a woman younger than 35 in good health and CMV-seropositive. The CDR3 DNA is TGTGCCAGCAGGTTTTGGACAGGGAAGTCGAATGAGCAGTTCTTC. Translated: CASRFWTGKSNEQFF.